This passage covers 32 T cell receptor beta chains from one sample sequenced in a study of shared T cell receptors in the human thymus. Clones were read by immunoSEQ multiplex PCR, and TCRdb kept only the in-frame ones, dropping some. The sample contains 500,000 to 850,000 clones, about 87% of which appear only once. These data were also reused for a study on human thymus T cells.

The sequenced sample was thymocytes. Source of these receptors: a boy under three years old with a congenital heart defect.

Comment on this clone: At one of its ends the junction is not consistent with the germline gene, which may arise from a read error. The sample holds other DNA sequences that translate to the same CDR3. This chain joins TRBV5-1 and TRBJ1-6, with 7 bases aligning to TRBD1. This CDR3 has 15 amino acids. Per germline, CDR1 SGHRS and CDR2 YFSETQ. CDR3 region: CASSSGTVDNSPLHF. Written as DNA, the CDR3 is TGCGCCAGCAGCTCTGGGACAGTTGATAATTCCCCCCTCCACTTT.

The chain carries TRBV27 and TRBJ2-3; 11 bases agree with TRBD1. The trim removed 6 bases at V and 0 bases at J, leaving 11 bases unmatched. This CDR3 comprises 18 residues. Per the germline V gene, CDR1 is MNHEY and CDR2 is SMNVEV (reference sequence). CDR3 protein: CASSPVGTGGTSTDTQYF. CDR3 in DNA: TGTGCCAGCAGCCCCGTCGGGACAGGGGGGACTAGCACAGATACGCAGTATTTT.

The chain joins TRBV6-5 to TRBJ1-2, with TRBD1 as a possible D gene (6 bases). Germline V gene sequence: CDR1 MNHEY, CDR2 SVGAGI. The CDR3 sequence is 13 residues long. The V and J ends lost 5 bases and 1 base respectively, with 8 bases between them. In DNA form, the CDR3 reads TGTGCCAGCAGTCGACAGGATAACTATGGCTACACCTTC. It encodes CASSRQDNYGYTF.

The chain combines TRBV7-2 with TRBJ2-2; D might be TRBD1 (5 bases). The V gene's germline CDR1 is SGHTA and CDR2 FQGNSA. Trimming cost V 0 bases and J 3 bases, with 14 bases left between them. This CDR3 spans 17 amino acids. The CDR3 loop is CASSLARPTDYTGELFF. As DNA, the CDR3 is TGTGCCAGCAGCTTAGCTCGACCGACAGACTACACCGGGGAGCTGTTTTTT.

This clone was recorded a few times. As DNA, the CDR3 is TGCGCCAGCAGCCCCGGGGGGATAGTGATTACCAGAACGACCGGGTCACCCCTCCACTTT. This translates into CASSPGGIVITRTTGSPLHF. This rearrangement joins TRBV5-1 to TRBJ1-6; D may be TRBD1 (5 bases). The V end was cut by 4 bases, the J end by 10 bases, with 33 bases between. The CDR3 covers 20 residues. Germline CDR1 and CDR2: SGHRS and YFSETQ. Combining the CDR3 with reference TRBV5-1 and TRBJ1-6 gives the whole variable domain KAGVTQTPRYLIKTRGQQVTLSCSPISGHRSVSWYQQTPGQGLQFLFEYFSETQRNKGNFPGRFSGRQFSNSRSEMNVSTLELGDSALYLCASSPGGIVITRTTGSPLHFGNGTRLTVT.

In DNA form, the CDR3 reads TGTGCCTGGAGTGTAAGTCAGGTGCTCGAGCAGTACTTC. Translation gives CAWSVSQVLEQYF. V gene TRBV30 combines with J gene TRBJ2-7; the D is unclear. The CDR3 consists of 13 residues. With 0 bases removed from V and 6 bases from J, the gap between germline ends came to 12 bases. From germline, CDR1 is GTSNPN and CDR2 SVGIG (reference sequence).

This chain uses TRBV14 with TRBJ2-7; 10 bases match TRBD2. The J segment lost 2 bases and the V segment lost 3 bases, leaving 7 bases of the junction unmatched. Germline V CDR1 and CDR2: SGHDN, FVKESK. This CDR3 has 16 residues. The CDR3 protein is CASSHPSGSETYEQYF. Written as DNA, the CDR3 is TGTGCCAGCAGCCACCCTAGCGGGAGTGAAACCTACGAGCAGTACTTC.

This rearrangement joins TRBV5-4 to TRBJ2-7; perhaps TRBD2 as D (5 bases). Germline V lookup: CDR1 SGHNT, CDR2 YYREEE (reference sequence). The CDR3 is 19 residues long. V gave up 5 bases and J gave up 2 bases, with 29 bases separating them. This CDR3 is CASRVTDITSSDGTYEQYF. As DNA, the CDR3 is TGTGCCAGCAGAGTGACCGACATCACCTCGTCCGACGGGACCTACGAGCAGTACTTC.

This clone was detected only once. In DNA form, the CDR3 reads TGTGCCAGCAGCTCCCCCCTTGAAGAGACCCAGTACTTC. It is translated as CASSSPLEETQYF. V gene TRBV5-6 combines with J gene TRBJ2-5; D is uncertain. This CDR3 has 13 amino acids. The V gene's germline CDR1 is SGHDT and CDR2 YYEEEE. Trimming shortened V by 3 bases and J by 3 bases, and 9 bases separated the two germline ends.

The chain recombines TRBV2 with TRBJ2-3; TRBD2 aligns across 9 bases. Germline CDR1 is SNHLY and CDR2 is FYNNEI. With 7 bases clipped from V and 4 bases from J, the junction kept 12 bases outside the gene matches. There are 16 residues in the CDR3. The CDR3 nucleotides are TGTGCCAGCAACAAGACGGTAGCGGGAGAGGCAGATACGCAGTATTTT. Amino acid sequence: CASNKTVAGEADTQYF.

This clone is a singleton in its sample. V usage is TRBV19 and J usage is TRBJ1-5; possible D gene TRBD1, 6 bases. This CDR3 is 18 amino acids long. Trimming removed 5 bases from V and 1 base from J, with 21 bases in between. Germline V gene lookup returns CDR1 LNHDA and CDR2 SQIVND (reference sequence). The CDR3 is CASSPSRDMRRSNQPQHF. The CDR3 nucleotides are TGTGCCAGTAGTCCGTCCCGGGACATGAGGAGGAGCAATCAGCCCCAGCATTTT.

V usage is TRBV28 and J usage is TRBJ1-5, with 7 bases fitting TRBD1. This CDR3 spans 15 amino acids. CDR1 and CDR2 (germline): MDHEN, SYDVKM. V gave up 3 bases and J gave up 2 bases; unmatched junction bases: 4. In DNA form, the CDR3 reads TGTGCCAGCAGTTTCCGCACAGGGGGCAATCAGCCCCAGCATTTT. It specifies CASSFRTGGNQPQHF. Looking up the rest from reference TRBV28 and TRBJ1-5 gives the full variable domain: DVKVTQSSRYLVKRTGEKVFLECVQDMDHENMFWYRQDPGLGLRLIYFSYDVKMKEKGDIPEGYSVSREKKERFSLILESASTNQTSMYLCASSFRTGGNQPQHFGDGTRLSIL.

The genes are TRBV7-2 and TRBJ2-1; D is possibly TRBD2 (6 bases). This CDR3 comprises 17 residues. Per germline, CDR1 SGHTA and CDR2 FQGNSA. With 6 bases removed from V and 0 bases from J, the gap between germline ends came to 18 bases. The CDR3 nucleotides are TGTGCCAGCAGGGATGAATTAGCGGATTACTCCTACAATGAGCAGTTCTTC. It translates to CASRDELADYSYNEQFF.

The chain carries TRBV6-1 and TRBJ1-6; 8 bases are a match to TRBD1. Germline assignment: CDR1 MNHNS and CDR2 SASEGT. Trimming cost V 6 bases and J 6 bases; bases outside gene matches: 10. The CDR3 contains 16 residues. This CDR3 is CASRELRDRINSPLHF. CDR3 nucleotides: TGTGCCAGCAGGGAACTCCGGGACAGGATTAATTCACCCCTCCACTTT.

This clone came up once. The chain combines TRBV4-1 with TRBJ1-4, with D possibly being TRBD1 (5 bases). Germline V CDR1 and CDR2: MGHRA, YSYEKL. There are 16 residues in the CDR3. Trimming removed 8 bases from V and 2 bases from J, with 18 bases in between. CDR3 bases: TGCGCCAGCGCCTTAGGACACGCCATGACTAATGAAAAACTGTTTTTT. It translates to CASALGHAMTNEKLFF.

The chain has TRBV5-1 and TRBJ1-1, with TRBD1 identical over 9 bases. CDR1 and CDR2 from the germline V gene are SGHRS and YFSETQ. The CDR3 contains 14 residues. V was clipped by 4 bases and J by 4 bases; unmatched bases: 5. The CDR3, as DNA: TGCGCCAGCAGCCACAGGGGGCGCGTCACTGAAGCTTTCTTT. Translated: CASSHRGRVTEAFF.

The chain has TRBV5-1 and TRBJ2-1, with TRBD2 identical over 9 bases. From germline, CDR1 is SGHRS and CDR2 YFSETQ. V trimming: 4 bases; J trimming: 4 bases; junction bases outside the gene matches: 12. This CDR3 contains 17 residues. The CDR3 DNA reads as TGCGCCAGCAGCCAACCCGCGGGGGGGCCAGATTACAATGAGCAGTTCTTC. Protein sequence: CASSQPAGGPDYNEQFF.

This chain connects TRBV4-3 to TRBJ2-7, with TRBD2 identical over 10 bases. The CDR3 length is 15 residues. Germline V gene sequence: CDR1 LGHNA, CDR2 YSLEER. Unmatched junction bases numbered 5, after V lost 5 bases and J lost 1 base. The CDR3 loop is CASSSGLAVSYEQYF. The CDR3 region has the DNA TGCGCCAGCAGCTCCGGACTAGCGGTTTCCTACGAGCAGTACTTC.

The chain recombines TRBV28 with TRBJ1-2; D remains ambiguous. The CDR3 has 16 amino acids. V was shortened by 2 bases and J by 8 bases, with 21 bases between the two germline ends. In germline, CDR1 is MDHEN, CDR2 SYDVKM. CDR3 in amino acids: CASSLRVPDGFPGYTF. CDR3 bases: TGTGCCAGCAGTTTAAGAGTACCCGACGGGTTCCCCGGCTACACCTTC.

The CDR3: CASSHITGAEQFF. DNA for the CDR3: TGCGCCAGCAGCCACATTACAGGGGCTGAGCAGTTCTTC. V gene TRBV4-3 combines with J gene TRBJ2-1; 7 bases align to TRBD1. CDR3 length: 13 residues. CDR1 is LGHNA, CDR2 YSLEER, per germline. The trim removed 3 bases at V and 9 bases at J, leaving 5 bases unmatched.

This chain connects TRBV4-3 to TRBJ1-4; D gene ambiguous. V dropped 0 bases and J dropped 3 bases, with 11 bases sitting between them. This CDR3 contains 16 residues. Germline CDR1 and CDR2: LGHNA and YSLEER. The DNA of the CDR3 is TGCGCCAGCAGCCAAGATTTAGGCCAGGCTAATGAAAAACTGTTTTTT. Translation: CASSQDLGQANEKLFF.

This chain links TRBV6-6 with TRBJ2-7; D call uncertain. Germline CDR1 is MNHNY and CDR2 is SVGAGI (reference sequence). This CDR3 spans 15 amino acids. V was cut by 1 base and J by 4 bases, with 14 bases left in between. This CDR3 is CASSYFSVSGYEQYF. As DNA, the CDR3 is TGTGCCAGCAGTTACTTCTCGGTCTCCGGGTACGAGCAGTACTTC.

The chain uses TRBV28 and TRBJ2-4; 7 nucleotides line up with TRBD2. Germline assignment: CDR1 MDHEN and CDR2 SYDVKM. This CDR3 comprises 14 residues. Trimming cost V 4 bases and J 2 bases; bases outside gene matches: 2. The CDR3 reads CASSSAGPKNIQYF. The CDR3 region has the DNA TGTGCCAGCAGTTCAGCGGGACCCAAAAACATTCAGTACTTC.

The J gene is TRBJ2-3, the V gene TRBV29-1; TRBD2 matches 9 bases. V was clipped by 7 bases and J by 6 bases; unmatched bases: 11. Germline CDR1 reads SQVTM; CDR2 reads ANQGSEA. The CDR3 totals 14 residues. CDR3 sequence reads: CSATPASGNDTQYF. The CDR3 nucleotides are TGCAGCGCAACCCCTGCTAGCGGGAATGATACGCAGTATTTT.

The V and J genes are TRBV6-5 and TRBJ2-7; 9 bases map to TRBD1. The CDR3 is 15 residues long. Germline CDR1 and CDR2: MNHEY and SVGAGI. The ends lost 6 bases at V and 4 bases at J; junction bases unmatched: 10. CDR3 in DNA: TGTGCCAGCAGCCTATCGAGGGGGACAGGGTACGAGCAGTACTTC. Translated: CASSLSRGTGYEQYF.

This chain uses TRBV28 with TRBJ1-2; tentatively, D is TRBD1 (5 bases). This CDR3 is 18 amino acids long. CDR1 is MDHEN and CDR2 is SYDVKM in the germline V gene. Trimming left V 6 bases short and J 5 bases short, with 28 bases between. The CDR3 DNA sequence: TGTGCCAGCAGCTACTTATATATCCCGAATGGCGCAGGGTATGGCTACACCTTC. This sequence encodes CASSYLYIPNGAGYGYTF.

The chain is built from TRBV5-1 and TRBJ2-3; D unclear. Looked up from germline, CDR1 is SGHRS and CDR2 is YFSETQ. V lost 1 base and J 2 bases, leaving 11 bases between the germline ends. The CDR3 contains 15 residues. CDR3 region: CASSLIAPLTDTQYF. The CDR3 DNA follows: TGCGCCAGCAGCTTGATCGCGCCCCTCACAGATACGCAGTATTTT. Full variable domain (rest looked up from reference TRBV5-1 and TRBJ2-3): KAGVTQTPRYLIKTRGQQVTLSCSPISGHRSVSWYQQTPGQGLQFLFEYFSETQRNKGNFPGRFSGRQFSNSRSEMNVSTLELGDSALYLCASSLIAPLTDTQYFGPGTRLTVL.

The rearrangement links TRBV5-6 to TRBJ2-2; 10 nucleotides agree with TRBD2. The V gene's germline CDR1 is SGHDT and CDR2 YYEEEE. The CDR3 contains 15 residues. V was pared by 6 bases and J by 7 bases, with 9 bases of the junction left unmatched. CDR3 protein: CASTPAGGPSGELFF. The CDR3 nucleotides read TGTGCCAGCACTCCAGCGGGAGGGCCTAGCGGGGAGCTGTTTTTT.

This chain connects TRBV9 to TRBJ1-1; 7 bases line up with TRBD1. V lost 4 bases, J lost 3 bases, and 12 bases stayed unmatched. In germline, CDR1 is SGDLS, CDR2 YYNGEE. The CDR3 is made up of 16 amino acids. CDR3 amino acids: CASSPTSGGWDTEAFF. Written as DNA, the CDR3 is TGTGCCAGCAGCCCAACCTCAGGGGGTTGGGACACTGAAGCTTTCTTT.

This rearrangement joins TRBV10-3 to TRBJ2-3; tentative D call: TRBD2 (5 bases). The CDR3 covers 16 residues. V was clipped by 4 bases and J by 0 bases, with 14 bases between them. Germline assignment: CDR1 ENHRY and CDR2 SYGVKD. The DNA of the CDR3 is TGTGCCATCAGTGCGGGGTATTGCGCCAGCACAGATACGCAGTATTTT. Amino acids: CAISAGYCASTDTQYF.

This chain joins TRBV13 and TRBJ2-3; possibly TRBD2 for D (6 bases). The germline CDR1 and CDR2 sequences are PRHDT and FYEKMQ (reference sequence). CDR3 length: 16 residues. Trimming left V 5 bases short and J 4 bases short, with 19 bases between. For the CDR3, the DNA is TGTGCCAGCAGCGCAATTCCTAGCGCTGACGCAGATACGCAGTATTTT. Translating it yields CASSAIPSADADTQYF. Using reference TRBV13 and TRBJ2-3 for the parts outside the CDR3, the full variable domain is AAGVIQSPRHLIKEKRETATLKCYPIPRHDTVYWYQQGPGQDPQFLISFYEKMQSDKGSIPDRFSAQQFSDYHSELNMSSLELGDSALYFCASSAIPSADADTQYFGPGTRLTVL.

DNA for the CDR3: TGTGCCAGCACAGGTCATACGCAGTATTTT. Translation: CASTGHTQYF. The rearrangement uses TRBV25-1 and TRBJ2-3; D is uncertain. Trimming removed 7 bases at V and 7 bases at J, with 6 bases between. The germline V gene encodes CDR1 MGHDK and CDR2 SYGVNS. This CDR3 is 10 amino acids long.